This TCR beta chain appears in the sequencing data of a study of shared clonotypes between healthy human individuals. Study-wide context: There were three CD4 naive, three CD4 memory, two CD8 naive and one CD8 memory plates per donor.

Naive CD8 cells lacked CD45RO, underwent positive selection for CCR7 and left out terminally differentiated effector memory CD45RA+ cells. Donors comprised healthy HIV-negative adults lacking recent acute infections or vaccinations. V lost 4 bases and J 6 bases, leaving 10 bases between the germline ends. The CDR3 has 13 residues. Germline V gene sequence: CDR1 SNHLY, CDR2 FYNNEI. For each subset, genomic DNA was distributed in equal portions over several immunoSEQ plates. Authors' data handling: As immunoSEQ supplied junction-only sequences (without quality scores), filtering differed. The protocol was immunoSEQ multiplex PCR, while the TCRdb copy is restricted to in-frame clones and leaves out a portion. That table furnishes V, J and clone size, whereas the DNA furnished D and trimming. This sample has over 2 million clones, with less than 95% found just once.

This chain links TRBV2 with TRBJ2-1; tentative D call: TRBD2 (6 bases). Sequencing input: naive CD8+ T cells sorted from blood. This receptor was identified in a young man in good health. The CDR3, as DNA: TGTGCCAGCAGTGGACTAGTTGGCAATGAGCAGTTCTTC. Its translation: CASSGLVGNEQFF.